This T cell receptor beta chain was identified during a study of identical twins. In this sample, this clonotype turned up a few times. The target antigen is unknown. Broader study findings: Findings came from cross-sectional statistics, without long-term follow-up of donors.

The authors used template switching to add a universal primer site and gave cDNA unique molecular identifiers. MiXCR was run by TCRdb on the 5' RACE reads, yielding one entry per CDR3 protein. The sample holds approximately 890,000 distinct CDR3 sequences, approximately 13% seen once. Healthy Caucasians made up all donors. The CDR3 is made up of 16 amino acids. Trimming left V 0 bases short and J 6 bases short, with 15 bases between. Germline CDR1 and CDR2: SGHRS and YFSETQ. These data also formed part of another study, on yellow fever vaccine responses in identical twins. That paper states: Each twin's T cell response to the vaccine was reported to look partly convergent and partly personalized.

The chain combines TRBV5-1 with TRBJ2-2; the D call may be TRBD1 or TRBD2 (5 bases each). This TCR was sampled from a woman aged 18-29 years in good health. The sequencing sample was made of PBMCs. The CDR3 region has the DNA TGCGCCAGCAGCTTGGACTATGGGGGTCACGCCGGGGAGCTGTTTTTT. Translated: CASSLDYGGHAGELFF.